These T cell receptor beta chains were read from a single sample in a study of lymphopenia after photon versus proton radiotherapy. Libraries were prepared by immunoSEQ multiplex PCR; TCRdb keeps only in-frame clonotypes and omits some of them. The data show some 41,000 clones, roughly 86% seen once. The material was peripheral blood, obtained from a patient treated with proton-based radiotherapy. Receptors originate from a woman between 70 and 85 years old with pancreatic cancer. Some clones in this sample may be carry-over from other donors' samples. The CDR3 runs from the conserved cysteine through the conserved F or W. The D gene is left open where the match is weak. Some rows have no size entry. The others give once, few or many, or a class for an expanded clone.

TGTGCCAGCAGCTTAGTTACAGACACCAACGTCCTGACTTTC | CASSLVTDTNVLTF | once | . | TRBJ2-6 | TRBV7-9
TGTGCCAGCAGTGGGGACAGGGGGCCGGTCTATGGCTACACCTTC | CASSGDRGPVYGYTF | . | TRBD1 | TRBJ1-2 | TRBV25-1
TGTGCCAGCAGCTTAGACGGAGGGTGGGGACTAGCCAAAAACATTCAGTACTTC | CASSLDGGWGLAKNIQYF | . | . | TRBJ2-4 | TRBV7-2
TGTGCCAGTAGTTCGAACTATGGCTACACCTTC | CASSSNYGYTF | . | . | TRBJ1-2 | TRBV19
TGTGCCAGCAGCCCTTATACAGGGGCCCAAGGGCACACTGAAGCTTTCTTT | CASSPYTGAQGHTEAFF | . | TRBD1 | TRBJ1-1 | TRBV9
TGTGCCAGCAGCCCTTGGACAGAAGGAGCTTTCTTT | CASSPWTEGAFF | . | . | TRBJ1-1 | TRBV9
TGTGCCAGCAGCTTAGGGACGGGTGGGTATGGCTACACCTTC | CASSLGTGGYGYTF | . | . | TRBJ1-2 | TRBV13
TGTGCCAGCAGCCAAGCCTCCGGGACTAGCGGGAGAATCCCGTACTTC | CASSQASGTSGRIPYF | . | TRBD2 | TRBJ2-5 | TRBV7-2
TGTGCCAGCTACAGTTTTACGGGTAGCTCTGGGGCCAACGTCCTGACTTTC | CASYSFTGSSGANVLTF | . | . | TRBJ2-6 | TRBV28
TGTGCCAGCAGCCAAGAACGGGGACTAGCGGGAATGGAGACCCAGTACTTC | CASSQERGLAGMETQYF | few | TRBD2 | TRBJ2-5 | TRBV14
TGTGCCAGCACCCCACCCGGGGATCCTTACGAGCAGTACTTC | CASTPPGDPYEQYF | . | . | TRBJ2-7 | TRBV6-5
TGCGCCAGCAGCTTAGACCTGAGCTCCTACGAGCAGTACTTC | CASSLDLSSYEQYF | . | . | TRBJ2-7 | TRBV5-1
TGTGCCTGGAGCCCCGGACTAGAACAGCCCCAGCATTTT | CAWSPGLEQPQHF | . | . | TRBJ1-5 | TRBV30
TGTGCCAGCAGCGAGACTAGCAATTACAATGAGCAGTTCTTC | CASSETSNYNEQFF | . | TRBD2 | TRBJ2-1 | TRBV7-2
TGTGCCAGCGCACAACTAGCGGGAAGATACGAGCAGTACTTC | CASAQLAGRYEQYF | . | TRBD2 | TRBJ2-7 | TRBV4-2
TGTGCCAGTAGTAGACAGGGTCAAGAGACCCAGTACTTC | CASSRQGQETQYF | . | TRBD1 | TRBJ2-5 | TRBV19
TGTGCCAGCAGTGTGGGAGGGAGTGCTTTCTTT | CASSVGGSAFF | . | . | TRBJ1-1 | TRBV2
TGTGCTTCAGGGGGAATCGGGAACCAGAACACAGATACGCAGTATTTT | CASGGIGNQNTDTQYF | . | TRBD1 | TRBJ2-3 | TRBV27
TGCGCCAGCAGCTTGGGGATACGCAATGAGCAGTTCTTC | CASSLGIRNEQFF | . | . | TRBJ2-1 | TRBV5-1
TGTGCCAGCAGTTTCCAATATGGCTACACCTTC | CASSFQYGYTF | . | . | TRBJ1-2 | TRBV6-4
TGTGCCTGGAGCCTACAGTATGGCTACACCTTC | CAWSLQYGYTF | . | . | TRBJ1-2 | TRBV30
TGCGCCAGCAGTGAGGGCCAAAGCACAGATACGCAGTATTTT | CASSEGQSTDTQYF | few | . | TRBJ2-3 | TRBV10-1
TGTGCCAGCAACCTCGGGACTAGCGTCTACGAGCAGTACTTC | CASNLGTSVYEQYF | . | TRBD2 | TRBJ2-7 | TRBV5-5
TGCGCCAGCAGTGAGTCTCGGGGCCGTGAGACCCAGTACTTC | CASSESRGRETQYF | . | . | TRBJ2-5 | TRBV10-2
TGTGCCAGTAGCTCGGACAGGGATCAGCCCCAGCATTTT | CASSSDRDQPQHF | . | TRBD1 | TRBJ1-5 | TRBV19
TGCGCCAGCAGCACCTTAGCGGGGTTAGACAATGAGCAGTTCTTC | CASSTLAGLDNEQFF | . | TRBD2 | TRBJ2-1 | TRBV5-1
TGTGCCAGCAGCCCCTCCCTCCCCACAAGAGGGTACTACGAGCAGTACTTC | CASSPSLPTRGYYEQYF | once | . | TRBJ2-7 | TRBV9
TGTGCCGCGCGCGGGGGGAACGCTGAAGCTTTCTTT | CAARGGNAEAFF | . | . | TRBJ1-1 | TRBV19
TGTGCCAGCAGCCGGGACAGGCCCACCGGGGAGCTGTTTTTT | CASSRDRPTGELFF | . | TRBD1 | TRBJ2-2 | TRBV2
TGCGCCAGCAGTGGTGTTGGAGCGGGAGTGATGGATACGCAGTATTTT | CASSGVGAGVMDTQYF | . | TRBD2 | TRBJ2-3 | TRBV10-1